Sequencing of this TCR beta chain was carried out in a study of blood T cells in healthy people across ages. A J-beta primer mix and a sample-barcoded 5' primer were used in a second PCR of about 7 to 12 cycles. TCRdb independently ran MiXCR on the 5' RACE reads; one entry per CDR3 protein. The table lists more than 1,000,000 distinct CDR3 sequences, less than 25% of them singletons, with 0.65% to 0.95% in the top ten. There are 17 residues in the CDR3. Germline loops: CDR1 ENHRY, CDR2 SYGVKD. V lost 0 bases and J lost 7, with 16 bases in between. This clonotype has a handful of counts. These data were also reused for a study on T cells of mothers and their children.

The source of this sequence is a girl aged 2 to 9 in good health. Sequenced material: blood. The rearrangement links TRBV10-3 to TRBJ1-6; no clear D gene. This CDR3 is CAISESERDTLNSPLHF. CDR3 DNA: TGTGCCATCAGTGAGTCGGAAAGGGATACATTGAATTCACCCCTCCACTTT.